What follows are 21 T cell receptor beta chains derived from one specimen sequenced in a study of T cells in tuberculosis (dated 2018 in TCRdb). The time point label corresponds to: new active TB diagnosis, blood taken before or within 7 days of starting treatment. Receptors were amplified or captured by the immunoSEQ multiplex PCR assay. TCRdb retrieved this table from immuneACCESS and kept in-frame rearrangements only. Not all clones are present; in checked studies, unresolved V genes account for under half, and no reason is known for the remainder. This sample has about 33,000 clones in its table, and 70% to 90% of those were observed once. The leading ten clones occupy less than 6.5% of the sample. The source was PBMCs, collected at tuberculosis diagnosis. The receptors here all came from an adult with tuberculosis.

The chain couples TRBV9 to TRBJ1-1; tentatively, D is TRBD1 (5 bases). The germline V gene has CDR1 SGDLS and CDR2 YYNGEE. Trimming removed 2 bases at V and 9 bases at J, with 11 bases between. The CDR3 is 12 amino acids. CDR3 in DNA: TGTGCCAGCAGCGTTGAGGAGGGGAAAGCTTTCTTT. Translating gives CASSVEEGKAFF.

The sample holds one count of this clone. The rearrangement links TRBV7-2 to TRBJ2-1, with 8 bases that match TRBD1. CDR3 length: 15 amino acids. Germline V gene lookup returns CDR1 SGHTA and CDR2 FQGNSA. Trimming at V came to 5 bases and at J to 0 bases, leaving 3 bases not matched to a gene. CDR3 nucleotides: TGTGCCAGCAGCAGACAGGGGAGCTCCTACAATGAGCAGTTCTTC. Amino acids: CASSRQGSSYNEQFF.

The chain carries TRBV29-1 and TRBJ1-1, with a possible D match to TRBD1 (5 bases). Looked up from germline, CDR1 is SQVTM and CDR2 is ANQGSEA. The CDR3 totals 13 residues. The germline V and J ends were trimmed by 7 bases and 1 base, with 13 bases remaining between them. The CDR3 nucleotides are TGCAGCGCCCGCGCGGGGGGGAACACTGAAGCTTTCTTT. Protein: CSARAGGNTEAFF.

The chain employs TRBV6-1 and TRBJ2-1, with 7 positions matching TRBD2. Per germline, CDR1 MNHNS and CDR2 SASEGT. V gave up 5 bases and J gave up 5 bases; unmatched junction bases: 9. This CDR3 spans 15 amino acids. CDR3 region: CASSPRDYRDNEQFF. CDR3 in DNA: TGTGCCAGCAGTCCTCGGGACTATCGGGACAATGAGCAGTTCTTC.

This chain joins TRBV4-2 and TRBJ1-1; 9 nucleotides match TRBD1. Trimming at V came to 2 bases and at J to 7 bases, leaving 8 bases not matched to a gene. Germline CDR1 LGHNA, CDR2 YNFKEQ. CDR3 length equals 15 residues. CDR3 amino acids: CASSQTTGGSNEAFF. The DNA of the CDR3 is TGTGCCAGCAGCCAAACTACAGGGGGCTCGAATGAAGCTTTCTTT.

V and J are TRBV9 and TRBJ2-7; 15 bases align to TRBD2. CDR1 is SGDLS, CDR2 YYNGEE, per germline. The V and J ends lost 3 bases and 0 bases, in that order; junction bases with no gene match: 7. CDR3 size: 18 residues. The CDR3: CASSAGLAGGSSSYEQYF. CDR3 DNA: TGTGCCAGCAGCGCCGGACTAGCGGGAGGGTCCTCCTCCTACGAGCAGTACTTC.

This clone was observed a few times. The chain uses TRBV7-8 and TRBJ2-1, with TRBD1 matching over 12 bases. This CDR3 is built from 19 residues. Germline assignment: CDR1 SGHVS and CDR2 FQNEAQ. Unmatched junction bases numbered 13, after V lost 5 bases and J lost 2 bases. For the CDR3, the DNA is TGTGCCAGCAGCGAACCGGGACAGGGGGCCAAGTTAACCTACAATGAGCAGTTCTTC. This codes for CASSEPGQGAKLTYNEQFF.

CDR3 region: CASSTGASGELFF. CDR3 nucleotide sequence: TGTGCCAGCAGCACAGGGGCAAGCGGGGAGCTGTTTTTT. The V and J genes are TRBV5-5 and TRBJ2-2; 7 bases agree with TRBD1. Germline V gene data show CDR1 as SGHKS and CDR2 as YYEKEE (reference sequence). The CDR3 is 13 amino acids. Germline trimming cut 4 bases from V and 7 bases from J; bases unmatched to any gene: 4.

The chain combines TRBV10-1 with TRBJ2-1; 8 bases align to TRBD2. The CDR3 length is 15 residues. CDR1 and CDR2 from the germline V gene are WNHNN and SYGVQD (reference sequence). Trimming at V came to 6 bases and at J to 4 bases, leaving 8 bases not matched to a gene. The DNA for the CDR3 is TGCGCCAGCAGACCTACTAGCGGACCTTACAATGAGCAGTTCTTC. This translates into CASRPTSGPYNEQFF.

This clone was seen a single time. The gene calls are TRBV28 and TRBJ2-3, with D unresolved. Germline assignment: CDR1 MDHEN and CDR2 SYDVKM. The CDR3 is made up of 14 amino acids. V gave up 6 bases and J gave up 7 bases, with 17 bases separating them. The CDR3 region has the DNA TGTGCCAGCAGCTTGGATGGGCCCGTGAATACGCAGTATTTT. Translation: CASSLDGPVNTQYF.

This clone was seen only a few times. V gene TRBV27 combines with J gene TRBJ1-5; D remains unclear. The CDR3 loop spans 16 amino acids. V was pared by 0 bases and J by 4 bases, with 13 bases between. CDR1 and CDR2 from the germline V gene are MNHEY and SMNVEV (reference sequence). DNA of the CDR3: TGTGCCAGCAGTTTATCATACAACAGTGGGAATCAGCCCCAGCATTTT. Protein product: CASSLSYNSGNQPQHF.

The gene calls are TRBV7-9 and TRBJ2-1, with TRBD1 matching 10 bases. V shed 5 bases, J shed 8 bases, and the junction held 9 bases outside the gene matches. The CDR3 has 15 residues. Germline assignment: CDR1 SEHNR and CDR2 FQNEAQ (reference sequence). CDR3 amino acids: CASSPWGQGSHEQFF. For the CDR3, the DNA is TGTGCCAGCAGCCCGTGGGGACAGGGGAGTCATGAGCAGTTCTTC. Combining the CDR3 with reference TRBV7-9 and TRBJ2-1 gives the whole variable domain DTGVSQNPRHKITKRGQNVTFRCDPISEHNRLYWYRQTLGQGPEFLTYFQNEAQLEKSRLLSDRFSAERPKGSFSTLEIQRTEQGDSAMYLCASSPWGQGSHEQFFGPGTRLTVL.

The chain links TRBV20-1 to TRBJ2-1; D perhaps matches TRBD1 (6 bases). The CDR3 covers 11 residues. From germline, CDR1 is DFQATT and CDR2 SNEGSKA (reference sequence). The V and J ends lost 5 bases and 9 bases respectively, with 11 bases between them. The CDR3 DNA reads TGCAGTGCTTACAGGGCGGGTGAGCAGTTCTTC. Amino acid sequence: CSAYRAGEQFF.

This chain links TRBV30 with TRBJ2-3; TRBD2 aligns across 9 bases. Germline-derived CDR1 and CDR2 are GTSNPN and SVGIG (reference sequence). This CDR3 is built from 15 residues. Trimming removed 0 bases from V and 1 base from J; junction bases left unmatched: 2. CDR3 bases: TGTGCCTGGAGTGTACAGCGGGGGGGCACAGATACGCAGTATTTT. Its protein is CAWSVQRGGTDTQYF.

The J gene is TRBJ1-1, the V gene TRBV29-1; D is uncertain. The V end was cut by 1 base, the J end by 5 bases, with 5 bases between. This CDR3 has 11 amino acids. Germline V gives CDR1 SQVTM, CDR2 ANQGSEA. The CDR3 region has the DNA TGCAGCGTTGAAGTAGTAACTGAAGCTTTCTTT. Its translation: CSVEVVTEAFF.

The CDR3: CASSLGQAEETQYF. For the CDR3, the DNA is TGTGCCAGCAGCTTGGGACAGGCTGAAGAGACCCAGTACTTC. The gene calls are TRBV5-8 and TRBJ2-5; possible D gene TRBD1, 6 bases. This CDR3 is 14 amino acids long. Germline V CDR1 and CDR2: SGHTS, YDEGEE. Trimming cost V 0 bases and J 3 bases, with 9 bases left between them.

V gene TRBV6-5 combines with J gene TRBJ1-2; the D gene is possibly TRBD1 (6 bases). Germline V gene sequence: CDR1 MNHEY, CDR2 SVGAGI. The V gene lost 8 bases and the J gene lost 0 bases, with 13 bases spanning the gap. The CDR3 consists of 14 residues. The CDR3 nucleotides are TGTGCCAGCTACCGGGGGGGCGCTAACTATGGCTACACCTTC. It specifies CASYRGGANYGYTF.

This chain connects TRBV6-5 to TRBJ1-1; TRBD1 might be the D (5 bases). Between the trimmed V and J ends, which lost 3 bases and 3 bases, there was a span of 11 bases. Germline V gene lookup returns CDR1 MNHEY and CDR2 SVGAGI. CDR3 length: 14 residues. The CDR3 region is CASSYGGVDTEAFF. The CDR3 DNA is TGTGCCAGCAGTTATGGGGGGGTGGACACTGAAGCTTTCTTT.

This sequence joins TRBV7-9 and TRBJ1-1, with D possibly being TRBD1 (5 bases). From germline, CDR1 is SEHNR and CDR2 FQNEAQ (reference sequence). V lost 1 base and J lost 11, with 14 bases in between. The CDR3 is 13 residues long. In nucleotides, the CDR3 is TGTGCCAGCAGCTTAGAATCGGGGGTCGCGGCTTTCTTT. As protein: CASSLESGVAAFF.

As DNA, the CDR3 is TGCGCCAGCAGCTTGGCGACAGTCTACAATGAGCAGTTCTTC. It is translated as CASSLATVYNEQFF. The rearrangement joins TRBV5-1 to TRBJ2-1; tentative D call: TRBD1 (5 bases). V lost 0 bases and J 3 bases, leaving 7 bases between the germline ends. The CDR3 is made up of 14 amino acids. Germline CDR1 SGHRS, CDR2 YFSETQ.

CDR3 region: CASSLTGTSGNTQYF. The DNA of the CDR3 is TGTGCCAGCAGCTTAACGGGGACTAGCGGAAATACGCAGTATTTT. The genes are TRBV7-3 and TRBJ2-3, with 11 bases identical to TRBD2. This CDR3 region has 15 residues. Germline V gene sequence: CDR1 SGHTA, CDR2 FQGTGA. V lost 0 bases, J lost 7 bases, and 3 bases stayed unmatched. The variable domain in full, with the rest retrieved from reference TRBV7-3 and TRBJ2-3, is GAGVSQTPSNKVTEKGKYVELRCDPISGHTALYWYRQSLGQGPEFLIYFQGTGAADDSGLPNDRFFAVRPEGSVSTLKIQRTERGDSAVYLCASSLTGTSGNTQYFGPGTRLTVL.